This T cell receptor (beta chain) originates from a study of breast tumors, draining lymph nodes, adjacent tissues. The lymph nodes were axillary draining lymph nodes from breast cancer patients. The length of the CDR3 is 15 residues. CDR1 and CDR2 (germline): SGHNT, YYREEE (reference sequence). V gave up 3 bases and J gave up 5 bases; unmatched junction bases: 4. A single record per CDR3 protein comes from TCRdb applying MiXCR to the multiplex PCR reads. The sample yields about 200,000 distinct CDR3 sequences, about 34% seen once. V gene TRBV5-4 combines with J gene TRBJ2-1; TRBD2 matches 11 bases. The receptor comes from a female donor with breast cancer. Some clones in this sample may be carry-over from other donors' samples. The sequenced material came from axillary lymph node tissue. The CDR3 coding sequence is TGTGCCAGCAGCTATAGCGGGAGGGGAGACAATGAGCAGTTCTTC. This encodes CASSYSGRGDNEQFF.